The 5 T cell receptor beta chains below were found in one sample sequenced in a study of Ad26.COV2.S vaccination and SARS-CoV-2 variants. The method was immunoSEQ multiplex PCR; TCRdb's version includes in-frame clones alone and lacks a portion of them. The sample holds 200,000 to 250,000 clones, more than 75% seen once. Treatment denoted: some 19 received Ad26.COV2.S at low or high dose, single or two shots; several received placebo; per-sample allocation not given. Collection of the samples took place on day 63 after the first injection of vaccine or placebo. This sample comprised peripheral blood, obtained in a trial of Ad26.COV2.S vaccine versus placebo. The receptors shown here come from a person between 18 and 59 years old who received the Ad26.COV2.S COVID-19 vaccine or a placebo.

V is TRBV28 and J is TRBJ2-7; possible D gene TRBD1, 6 bases. The CDR3 loop spans 12 amino acids. CDR1 is MDHEN, CDR2 SYDVKM, per germline. Trimming removed 5 bases from V and 6 bases from J, with 11 bases in between. In DNA, the CDR3 is TGTGCCAGCAGTAGCAGGGGTGGCGAGCAGTACTTC. It encodes CASSSRGGEQYF.

The rearrangement joins TRBV15 to TRBJ1-1; the D gene is possibly TRBD1 (6 bases). Germline CDR1 LNHNV, CDR2 YYDKDF (reference sequence). This CDR3 is built from 13 residues. Trimming took 9 bases from V and 0 from J, leaving 11 bases between them. The CDR3, as DNA: TGTGCCACTAAACAGGGTTTGAACACTGAAGCTTTCTTT. Translated: CATKQGLNTEAFF.

CDR3 protein: CASGLVKAKSGEQYF. The CDR3 DNA reads TGTGCTAGTGGTTTGGTGAAGGCCAAATCGGGCGAGCAGTACTTC. The gene calls are TRBV12-5 and TRBJ2-7; no reliable D call. V was pared by 0 bases and J by 6 bases, with 15 bases between. The CDR3 sequence is 15 residues long. The germline V gene encodes CDR1 LGHNT and CDR2 FRNRAP.

V usage is TRBV10-3 and J usage is TRBJ2-5; weak D call: TRBD2 (6 bases). In germline, CDR1 is ENHRY, CDR2 SYGVKD. V was clipped by 0 bases and J by 5 bases, with 16 bases between them. The CDR3 length is 16 residues. The CDR3, as DNA: TGTGCCATCAGTGAGTCTCCAGTAGCGGCGCGGGAGACCCAGTACTTC. This encodes CAISESPVAARETQYF.

The chain uses TRBV29-1 and TRBJ2-7, with 7 bases identical to TRBD1. The CDR3 is 14 residues long. CDR1 SQVTM and CDR2 ANQGSEA come from the germline V gene. J was trimmed by 3 bases and V by 6 bases; bases with no gene match: 11. CDR3 sequence (DNA): TGCAGCGTCGAGGTACCGACAGGGAACTACGAGCAGTACTTC. Amino acid sequence: CSVEVPTGNYEQYF.